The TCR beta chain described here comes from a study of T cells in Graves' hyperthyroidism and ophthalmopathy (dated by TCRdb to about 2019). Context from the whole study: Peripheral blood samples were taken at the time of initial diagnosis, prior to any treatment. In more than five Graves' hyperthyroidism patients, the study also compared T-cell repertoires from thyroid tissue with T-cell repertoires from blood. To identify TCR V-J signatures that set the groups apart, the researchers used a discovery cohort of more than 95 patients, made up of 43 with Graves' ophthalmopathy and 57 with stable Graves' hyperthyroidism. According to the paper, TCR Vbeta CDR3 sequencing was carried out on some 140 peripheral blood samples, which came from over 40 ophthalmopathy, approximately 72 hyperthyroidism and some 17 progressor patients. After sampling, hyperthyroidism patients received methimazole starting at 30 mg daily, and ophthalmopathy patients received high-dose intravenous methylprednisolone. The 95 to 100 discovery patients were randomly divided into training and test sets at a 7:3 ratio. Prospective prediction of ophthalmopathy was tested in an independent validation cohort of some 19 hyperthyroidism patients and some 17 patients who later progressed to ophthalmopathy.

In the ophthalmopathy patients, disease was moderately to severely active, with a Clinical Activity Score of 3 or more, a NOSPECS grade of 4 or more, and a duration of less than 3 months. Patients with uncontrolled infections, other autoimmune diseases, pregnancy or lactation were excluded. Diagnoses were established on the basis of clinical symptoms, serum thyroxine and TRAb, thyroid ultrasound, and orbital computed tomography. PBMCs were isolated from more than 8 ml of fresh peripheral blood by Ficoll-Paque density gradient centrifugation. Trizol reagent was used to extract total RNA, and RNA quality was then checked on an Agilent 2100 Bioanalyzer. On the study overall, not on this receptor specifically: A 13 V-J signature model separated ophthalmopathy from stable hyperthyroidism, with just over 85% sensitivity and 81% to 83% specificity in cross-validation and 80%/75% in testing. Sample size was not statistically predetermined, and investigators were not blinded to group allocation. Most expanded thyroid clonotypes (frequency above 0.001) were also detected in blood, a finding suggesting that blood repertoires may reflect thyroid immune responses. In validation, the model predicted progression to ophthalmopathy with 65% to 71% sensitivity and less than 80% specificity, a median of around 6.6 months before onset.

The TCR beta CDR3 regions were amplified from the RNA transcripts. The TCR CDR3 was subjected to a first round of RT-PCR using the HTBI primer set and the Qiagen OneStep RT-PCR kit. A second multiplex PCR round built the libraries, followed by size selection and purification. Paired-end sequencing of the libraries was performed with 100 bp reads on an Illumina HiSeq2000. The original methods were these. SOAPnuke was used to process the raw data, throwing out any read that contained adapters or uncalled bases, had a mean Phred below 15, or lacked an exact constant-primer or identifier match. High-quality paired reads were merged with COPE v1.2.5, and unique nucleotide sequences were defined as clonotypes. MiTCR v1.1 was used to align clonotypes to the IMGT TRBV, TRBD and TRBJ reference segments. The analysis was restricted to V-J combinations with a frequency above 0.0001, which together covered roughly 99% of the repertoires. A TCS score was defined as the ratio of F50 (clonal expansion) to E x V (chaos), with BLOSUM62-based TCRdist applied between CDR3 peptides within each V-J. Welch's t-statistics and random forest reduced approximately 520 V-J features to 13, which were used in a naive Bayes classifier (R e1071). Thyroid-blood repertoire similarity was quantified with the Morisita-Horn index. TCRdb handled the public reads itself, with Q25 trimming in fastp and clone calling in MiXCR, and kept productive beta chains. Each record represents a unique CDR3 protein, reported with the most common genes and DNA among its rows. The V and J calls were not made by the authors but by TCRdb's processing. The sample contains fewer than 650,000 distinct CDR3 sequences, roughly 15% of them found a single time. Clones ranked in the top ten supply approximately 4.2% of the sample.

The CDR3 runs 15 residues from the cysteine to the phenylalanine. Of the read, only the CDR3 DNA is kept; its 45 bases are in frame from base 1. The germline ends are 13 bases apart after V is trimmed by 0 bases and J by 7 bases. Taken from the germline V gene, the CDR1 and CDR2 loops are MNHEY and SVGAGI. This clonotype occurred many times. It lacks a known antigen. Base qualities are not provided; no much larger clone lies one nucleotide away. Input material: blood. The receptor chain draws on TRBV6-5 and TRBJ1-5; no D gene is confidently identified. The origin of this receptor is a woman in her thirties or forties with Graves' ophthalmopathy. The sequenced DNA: TGTGCCAGCAGTTACTCACTGGGAACGGGCCAGCCCCAGCATTTT. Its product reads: CASSYSLGTGQPQHF.